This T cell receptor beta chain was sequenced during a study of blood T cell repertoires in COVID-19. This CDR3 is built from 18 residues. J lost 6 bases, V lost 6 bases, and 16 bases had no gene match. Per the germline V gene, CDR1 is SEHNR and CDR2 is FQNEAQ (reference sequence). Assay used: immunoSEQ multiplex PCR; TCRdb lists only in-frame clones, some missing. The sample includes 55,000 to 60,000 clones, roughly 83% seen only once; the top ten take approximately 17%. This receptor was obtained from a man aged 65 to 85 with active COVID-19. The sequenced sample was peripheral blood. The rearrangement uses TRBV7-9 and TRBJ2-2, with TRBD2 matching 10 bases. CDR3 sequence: CASSYSVASGRPAGELFF. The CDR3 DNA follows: TGTGCCAGCAGTTATAGCGTGGCTAGCGGGAGACCCGCCGGGGAGCTGTTTTTT.